This entry lists 25 T cell receptor beta chains sequenced from one sample in a study of post-analysis software for immune sequencing data. Study-level points and caveats: TRBV segments more frequent in patients than in controls numbered five and included TRBV5-6, TRBV5-1 and TRBV20-1.

The authors incorporated unique molecular identifiers into the TCR beta cDNA libraries. Each CDR3 protein is one row after TCRdb ran MiXCR on the PCR reads. The sample lists 650,000 to 850,000 distinct CDR3 sequences; just over 45% were seen once. These TCRs' antigens remain unknown. The sequencing sample was made of blood. The receptors were sampled from a girl between 10 and 17 years old with multiple sclerosis.

The V call is TRBV7-3, the J call TRBJ2-5; D might be TRBD2 (6 bases). CDR3 length: 15 amino acids. Germline assignment: CDR1 SGHTA and CDR2 FQGTGA. Trimming stripped 0 bases from V and 4 bases from J, with 12 bases between. The CDR3 region has the DNA TGTGCCAGCAGCTTAACCGGGAGCACGGTAGAGACCCAGTACTTC. This translates into CASSLTGSTVETQYF.

On this clonotype: Possible read error: a much larger clone is one base away. This chain joins TRBV5-6 and TRBJ2-7; TRBD1 agrees at 10 bases. V lost 6 bases, J lost 4 bases, and 13 bases stayed unmatched. The CDR3 covers 16 residues. CDR1 and CDR2 from the germline V gene are SGHDT and YYEEEE. CDR3 region: CASNGYGVGQGYEQYF. CDR3 DNA: TGTGCCAGCAATGGGTATGGCGTGGGACAGGGGTACGAGCAGTACTTC.

The chain combines TRBV7-6 with TRBJ2-3; 7 positions match TRBD1. This CDR3 contains 19 residues. Germline CDR1 SGHVS, CDR2 FNYEAQ. After removal of 5 bases from V and 0 bases from J, the junction contained 17 bases not matched to a gene. CDR3 in DNA: TGTGCCAGCAGCGCGACCGGGACAGCAAGGGGCTCAAGCACAGATACGCAGTATTTT. This gives the protein CASSATGTARGSSTDTQYF.

This clonotype was counted a few times. This rearrangement joins TRBV20-1 to TRBJ1-5; TRBD1 might be the D (5 bases). Per germline, CDR1 DFQATT and CDR2 SNEGSKA (reference sequence). Trimming removed 6 bases at V and 7 bases at J, with 13 bases between. There are 12 residues in the CDR3. The CDR3 bases are TGCAGTGCCAGCCGGGGCCGGCAGCCCCAGCATTTT. It encodes CSASRGRQPQHF.

The rearrangement links TRBV18 to TRBJ1-1; 7 nucleotides align to TRBD1. The J segment lost 7 bases and the V segment lost 2 bases, leaving 13 bases of the junction unmatched. CDR3 length: 16 residues. Per germline, CDR1 KGHSH and CDR2 LQKENI. The CDR3, as DNA: TGTGCCAGCTCACCAAAGGTTAAAGGGGGCTCAGGTGAAGCTTTCTTT. It specifies CASSPKVKGGSGEAFF. Complete variable domain (other parts from reference TRBV18 and TRBJ1-1): NAGVMQNPRHLVRRRGQEARLRCSPMKGHSHVYWYRQLPEEGLKFMVYLQKENIIDESGMPKERFSAEFPKEGPSILRIQQVVRGDSAAYFCASSPKVKGGSGEAFFGQGTRLTVV.

The rearrangement joins TRBV7-9 to TRBJ2-4, with 8 bases aligning to TRBD2. This CDR3 has 16 amino acids. Germline values: CDR1 SEHNR, CDR2 FQNEAQ (reference sequence). After removal of 5 bases from V and 3 bases from J, the junction contained 9 bases not matched to a gene. As DNA, the CDR3 is TGTGCCAGCAGCCCCCTCGGGGGGGAGGTCAAAAACATTCAGTACTTC. Translation gives CASSPLGGEVKNIQYF.

This clonotype was observed a few times. The V gene is TRBV20-1, the J gene TRBJ2-3, with 11 nucleotides matching TRBD2. The ends lost 2 bases at V and 5 bases at J; junction bases unmatched: 3. Germline-derived CDR1 and CDR2 are DFQATT and SNEGSKA (reference sequence). This CDR3 has 14 residues. The CDR3 loop is CSARTLAGGDTQYF. CDR3 sequence (DNA): TGCAGTGCTAGAACCCTAGCGGGAGGAGATACGCAGTATTTT.

This clonotype was found a few times. The J gene is TRBJ2-1, the V gene TRBV20-1, with TRBD2 as a possible D gene (5 bases). The CDR3 runs to 14 residues. The germline CDR1 and CDR2 sequences are DFQATT and SNEGSKA (reference sequence). The ends were cut back, 3 bases at V and 7 bases at J, with 16 bases in the middle. CDR3 nucleotide sequence: TGCAGTGCTAGTCTCGGGATCGCTAGAAATGAGCAGTTCTTC. Its protein product is CSASLGIARNEQFF.

On this clonotype itself: Sequence at one end of the junction differs from germline and may be a read error. The genes are TRBV7-2 and TRBJ2-5; D perhaps matches TRBD2 (5 bases). TRBJ2-7 explains the end of the DNA better; the J call may be wrong. The CDR3 spans 14 residues. The germline V gene has CDR1 SGHTA and CDR2 FQGNSA. The CDR3 bases are TGTGCCAGCATCTTAAGGGAGTCAAACTACGAGCAGTACTTC. Translation: CASILRESNYEQYF.

The V gene is TRBV5-1, the J gene TRBJ2-5; D may be TRBD2 (5 bases). CDR1 SGHRS and CDR2 YFSETQ come from the germline V gene. V lost 3 bases, J lost 2 bases, and 17 bases lay in between. The CDR3 consists of 16 residues. The CDR3 DNA sequence: TGCGCCAGCAGCTCCTCACTGACTAACGGACAAGAGACCCAGTACTTC. Protein: CASSSSLTNGQETQYF. The full variable domain, completed using reference TRBV5-1 and TRBJ2-5, is KAGVTQTPRYLIKTRGQQVTLSCSPISGHRSVSWYQQTPGQGLQFLFEYFSETQRNKGNFPGRFSGRQFSNSRSEMNVSTLELGDSALYLCASSSSLTNGQETQYFGPGTRLLVL.

The CDR3 DNA reads as TGTGCCAGCGGACGCTCAGGTGGAGCTTTCTTT. It yields the protein CASGRSGGAFF. The genes are TRBV6-5 and TRBJ1-1; D gene unclear. The CDR3 is made up of 11 amino acids. Germline V lookup: CDR1 MNHEY, CDR2 SVGAGI. V was trimmed by 8 bases and J by 10 bases, leaving 14 bases between them.

The chain couples TRBV29-1 to TRBJ2-2; D uncertain. CDR3 length equals 13 residues. Trimming removed 3 bases from V and 6 bases from J, with 11 bases in between. The germline CDR1 and CDR2 sequences are SQVTM and ANQGSEA. CDR3 loop: CSVEGPVPGELFF. As DNA, the CDR3 is TGCAGCGTTGAGGGTCCGGTCCCCGGGGAGCTGTTTTTT.

The chain uses TRBV24-1 and TRBJ2-3, with 7 nucleotides matching TRBD1. Germline CDR1 is KGHDR and CDR2 is SFDVKD. The CDR3 has 16 residues. With 4 bases clipped from V and 5 bases from J, the junction kept 11 bases outside the gene matches. CDR3 residues: CATSEPRGSTRDTQYF. The DNA of the CDR3 is TGTGCCACCAGTGAGCCCAGGGGGTCCACACGAGATACGCAGTATTTT.

The chain combines TRBV11-1 with TRBJ2-7, with D uncertain. The V and J ends lost 2 bases and 1 base respectively, with 6 bases between them. The length of the CDR3 is 13 residues. Per the germline V gene, CDR1 is SGHAT and CDR2 is FQDESV (reference sequence). CDR3 nucleotide sequence: TGTGCCAGCAGCTTATTGGTGTCCTACGAGCAGTACTTC. The encoded protein is CASSLLVSYEQYF.

There are a few counts of this clonotype. The rearrangement uses TRBV11-3 and TRBJ2-1, with TRBD2 matching 14 bases. V was pared by 3 bases and J by 4 bases, with 5 bases of the junction left unmatched. The CDR3 is 17 residues long. Germline CDR1 SGHNT, CDR2 YENEEA. Written as DNA, the CDR3 is TGTGCCAGCAGCTTCGGGACTAGCGGGAGAAAGTACAATGAGCAGTTCTTC. It specifies CASSFGTSGRKYNEQFF. The full variable domain, in which reference TRBV11-3 and TRBJ2-1 provide the parts outside the CDR3, is EAGVVQSPRYKIIEKKQPVAFWCNPISGHNTLYWYLQNLGQGPELLIRYENEEAVDDSQLPKDRFSAERLKGVDSTLKIQPAELGDSAVYLCASSFGTSGRKYNEQFFGPGTRLTVL.

This chain links TRBV7-3 with TRBJ2-4; 8 bases are a match to TRBD1. The germline CDR1 and CDR2 sequences are SGHTA and FQGTGA. The length of the CDR3 is 15 residues. Trimming cost V 1 base and J 7 bases; bases outside gene matches: 6. Here the CDR3 reads CASSLRAGGSNIQYF. For the CDR3, the DNA is TGTGCCAGCAGCTTAAGGGCAGGGGGCAGTAACATTCAGTACTTC. The full variable domain, rest sourced from reference TRBV7-3 and TRBJ2-4, is GAGVSQTPSNKVTEKGKYVELRCDPISGHTALYWYRQSLGQGPEFLIYFQGTGAADDSGLPNDRFFAVRPEGSVSTLKIQRTERGDSAVYLCASSLRAGGSNIQYFGAGTRLSVL.

CDR3 sequence: CSPGNEEAGYTF. The CDR3, as DNA: TGCAGCCCTGGGAACGAGGAGGCTGGCTACACCTTC. The rearrangement uses TRBV20-1 and TRBJ1-2; no definite D call. This CDR3 region has 12 residues. Germline CDR1 is DFQATT and CDR2 is SNEGSKA (reference sequence).

The CDR3 coding sequence is TGCAGTGCTCGACTGGGACTAGCGGCGAGCCACGAGCAGTACTTC. Translation gives CSARLGLAASHEQYF. V gene TRBV20-1 combines with J gene TRBJ2-5; TRBD2 aligns across 11 bases. The J call may be mistaken, given a closer DNA end match to TRBJ2-7. The CDR3 is made up of 15 amino acids. Germline V CDR1 and CDR2: DFQATT, SNEGSKA (reference sequence).

This clonotype came up a few times. The chain combines TRBV24-1 with TRBJ2-3; 8 bases line up with TRBD1. Germline assignment: CDR1 KGHDR and CDR2 SFDVKD. The CDR3 has 16 amino acids. V was pared by 3 bases and J by 2 bases, with 6 bases of the junction left unmatched. The CDR3 DNA sequence: TGTGCCACCAGTGATCTGGGGACAGGCTACACAGATACGCAGTATTTT. Translating it yields CATSDLGTGYTDTQYF.

The chain couples TRBV7-9 to TRBJ2-5; 9 nucleotides agree with TRBD2. Germline CDR1 reads SEHNR; CDR2 reads FQNEAQ (reference sequence). The CDR3 covers 18 residues. Germline trimming cut 2 bases from V and 2 bases from J; bases unmatched to any gene: 12. The CDR3, as DNA: TGTGCCAGCAGCTTACGGCCGACTAGCGGAGACCTTCAAGAGACCCAGTACTTC. This translates into CASSLRPTSGDLQETQYF.

The V call is TRBV4-2, the J call TRBJ1-2; D not resolved. The CDR3 has 12 residues. From germline, CDR1 is LGHNA and CDR2 YNFKEQ. V lost 0 bases to trimming and J lost 6 bases, with 5 bases between them. CDR3 amino acids: CASSQEGDGYTF. The CDR3, as DNA: TGTGCCAGCAGCCAAGAGGGTGATGGCTACACCTTC.

The chain is built from TRBV5-1 and TRBJ2-7; either TRBD1 or TRBD2 may fit D (5 bases each). CDR1 SGHRS and CDR2 YFSETQ come from the germline V gene. The CDR3 spans 14 residues. V gave up 6 bases and J gave up 4 bases, with 17 bases separating them. CDR3 DNA sequence: TGCGCCAGCACACTGGGGGACGGACCATACGAGCAGTACTTC. Its translation: CASTLGDGPYEQYF.

The chain combines TRBV29-1 with TRBJ1-1; TRBD1 aligns across 7 bases. The V segment lost 7 bases and the J segment 4 bases; nucleotides outside the gene matches: 9. The germline gives CDR1 SQVTM, CDR2 ANQGSEA. This CDR3 spans 13 amino acids. The CDR3 sequence: CSGKTGEATEAFF. In nucleotides, the CDR3 is TGCAGCGGTAAAACAGGGGAGGCCACTGAAGCTTTCTTT.

This clonotype was found once. The gene calls are TRBV27 and TRBJ2-3, with TRBD2 matching 13 bases. This CDR3 has 16 residues. Trimming took 1 base from V and 6 from J; bases not matched to a gene: 4. Germline V gives CDR1 MNHEY, CDR2 SMNVEV (reference sequence). CDR3: CASSLLLAGGSDTQYF. CDR3 nucleotides: TGTGCCAGCAGTTTATTACTAGCGGGAGGGAGCGATACGCAGTATTTT.

The table lists this clonotype with a few counts. The germline gene is not matched at one end of the junction; a read error may be the cause. The chain uses TRBV7-7 and TRBJ1-5; D is unresolved. Germline lookup yields CDR1 SSHAT and CDR2 FNYEAQ (reference sequence). CDR3 size: 13 residues. As DNA, the CDR3 is TGTGCTAGCAGCCATGGGAGCAATCAGCCCCAGCATTTT. Protein: CASSHGSNQPQHF.